The entry that follows covers one T cell receptor (beta chain) sequence. What it binds is not known. Germline values: CDR1 ENHRY, CDR2 SYGVKD. V was pared by 6 bases and J by 1 base, with 7 bases between. CDR3 size: 12 residues. The PCR contained 60 Vbeta and 13 Jbeta primers. Per the authors' pipeline: An analysis performed later counted about 80 million unique TCR beta chains (roughly 11 million of them shared). Libraries were prepared by immunoSEQ multiplex PCR; TCRdb keeps only in-frame clonotypes and omits some of them. V and J calls and clone size come straight from that table; D and trimming were deduced from the DNA. This table has about 200,000 clones, roughly three quarters appearing once. This sample was included in a study of cytomegalovirus exposure and HLA in healthy donors. Findings of the study overall: In a later analysis, CMV-associated beta chains were mostly HLA-associated, it appeared. Sequencing depth roughly uniform across donors was assumed in presence/absence analyses.

The V and J genes are TRBV10-3 and TRBJ2-7, with TRBD2 as a possible D gene (5 bases). The source material was PBMCs. The clonotype was recovered from a male donor in good health and CMV-seropositive. In nucleotides, the CDR3 is TGTGCCATCAGCTCGGGGTCCTACGAGCAGTACTTC. Encoded protein: CAISSGSYEQYF.